The clone carrying this T cell receptor (beta chain) was observed a handful of times. Antigen unknown. The data stem from a study of CD8 T cells in ankylosing spondylitis. The CDR3 is 13 amino acids. CDR1 and CDR2 (germline): MNHNS, SASEGT. V was shortened by 3 bases and J by 4 bases, with 9 bases between the two germline ends. MiXCR was run by TCRdb on the 5' RACE reads, yielding one entry per CDR3 protein. The sample records some 290,000 distinct CDR3 sequences, 20% being singletons. Study observations and caveats: A motif in TCR beta, a set of roughly eight highly homologous variants, appeared characteristic of ankylosing spondylitis blood. Disease-linked clones bore a CD8+ phenotype and were relatively rare in peripheral blood.

The chain uses TRBV6-1 and TRBJ1-2; the D gene is possibly TRBD1 (5 bases). The specimen was blood, either unsorted or a sorted T cell fraction (not recorded which). The sequence was collected from a male donor with ankylosing spondylitis or in good health (not recorded which). CDR3 DNA: TGTGCCAGCAGTGAGGGGACCTTCTATGGCTACACCTTC. Translating gives CASSEGTFYGYTF.